Below are 30 T cell receptor beta chains sequenced from a single sample in a study of CD8 T cells in Susac syndrome. An input of about 0.45 to 1 ug of RNA was subjected to reverse transcription using random hexamers. A single record per CDR3 protein comes from TCRdb applying MiXCR to the immunoSEQ multiplex PCR reads. This sample has about 200,000 distinct CDR3 sequences, with 95% found just once. The sample comprised CD4+ T cells from PBMCs. The source of these receptors is a human donor with multiple sclerosis.

This chain links TRBV12-3 or TRBV12-4 with TRBJ2-7; D might be TRBD1 (7 bases). The CDR3 is 15 amino acids. Trimming shortened V by 1 base and J by 5 bases, and 15 bases separated the two germline ends. The CDR3 here is CASSLGSGGRHEQYF. CDR3 DNA sequence: TGTGCCAGCAGTTTAGGGTCAGGGGGGCGACACGAGCAGTACTTC.

The chain joins TRBV13 to TRBJ2-2; possibly TRBD1 for D (7 bases). The ends were cut back, 5 bases at V and 3 bases at J, with 16 bases in the middle. The length of the CDR3 is 16 residues. Germline lookup yields CDR1 PRHDT and CDR2 FYEKMQ (reference sequence). This CDR3 is CASSVRPRGDTGELFF. In DNA, the CDR3 is TGTGCCAGCAGCGTACGTCCCAGGGGGGACACCGGGGAGCTGTTTTTT.

The rearrangement joins TRBV13 to TRBJ1-5; 8 nucleotides match TRBD1. The CDR3 has 16 residues. CDR1 and CDR2 (germline): PRHDT, FYEKMQ (reference sequence). Trimming cost V 1 base and J 5 bases; bases outside gene matches: 7. CDR3 DNA: TGTGCCAGCAGCTTAGTTCCAGGGGGCTCCCATCAGCCCCAGCATTTT. Its translation is CASSLVPGGSHQPQHF.

The chain is built from TRBV3-1 and TRBJ2-7, with 11 bases aligning to TRBD2. This CDR3 comprises 15 residues. Germline V gene sequence: CDR1 LGHDT, CDR2 YNNKEL (reference sequence). With 4 bases clipped from V and 0 bases from J, the junction kept 2 bases outside the gene matches. Here the CDR3 DNA reads TGTGCCAGCAGCCTAGCGGGGGGGCCCTCCTACGAGCAGTACTTC. Protein product: CASSLAGGPSYEQYF.

The gene calls are TRBV12-3 or TRBV12-4 and TRBJ2-3; TRBD1 might be the D (5 bases). Trimming left V 7 bases short and J 6 bases short, with 14 bases between. The CDR3 length is 13 residues. The CDR3 is CASMVQGRDTQYF. CDR3 DNA: TGTGCCAGCATGGTGCAGGGTCGCGATACGCAGTATTTT.

V is TRBV20-1 and J is TRBJ1-1, with a tentative D call TRBD1 (6 bases). V lost 0 bases and J lost 0, with 11 bases in between. The CDR3 has 15 residues. CDR1 and CDR2 from the germline V gene are DFQATT and SNEGSKA (reference sequence). The CDR3 loop reads CSARDSQGLNTEAFF. CDR3 DNA: TGCAGTGCTAGAGATAGTCAGGGGTTGAACACTGAAGCTTTCTTT.

The chain carries TRBV5-1 and TRBJ1-1; no reliable D call. The length of the CDR3 is 14 residues. The germline V gene encodes CDR1 SGHRS and CDR2 YFSETQ. Deletions cut 2 bases from V and 6 bases from J, with 14 bases between. In nucleotides, the CDR3 is TGCGCCAGCAGCTTCAGTTCGGGAGGGCCTGAAGCTTTCTTT. This encodes CASSFSSGGPEAFF.

The chain employs TRBV11-2 and TRBJ2-5; possibly TRBD1 for D (5 bases). The CDR3 contains 13 residues. Trimming pared 0 bases from V and 12 bases from J, leaving 14 bases between. CDR1 is SGHAT and CDR2 is FQNNGV in the germline V gene. This chain's CDR3 is CASSLDPQGPKYF. The CDR3 DNA reads as TGTGCCAGCAGCTTAGATCCCCAGGGTCCGAAGTACTTC.

The chain recombines TRBV30 with TRBJ1-1; D is perhaps TRBD1 (6 bases). V was trimmed by 1 base and J by 1 base, leaving 13 bases between them. The CDR3 length is 15 residues. Germline values: CDR1 GTSNPN, CDR2 SVGIG (reference sequence). CDR3 nucleotide sequence: TGTGCCTGGAGTGGGGTCCCGGGGGCGAACACTGAAGCTTTCTTT. Amino acid sequence: CAWSGVPGANTEAFF.

The V call is TRBV7-2, the J call TRBJ1-1, with TRBD1 as a possible D gene (6 bases). The germline V and J ends were trimmed by 1 base and 6 bases, with 15 bases remaining between them. Germline V CDR1 and CDR2: SGHTA, FQGNSA. The CDR3 totals 15 residues. Written as DNA, the CDR3 is TGTGCCAGCAGCTTAGTTTGGGGGCAGGGCGCTGAAGCTTTCTTT. It is translated as CASSLVWGQGAEAFF.

The gene calls are TRBV30 and TRBJ1-6; tentative D call: TRBD1 (5 bases). The V end was cut by 5 bases, the J end by 10 bases, with 15 bases between. The CDR3 is 13 amino acids. Germline-derived CDR1 and CDR2 are GTSNPN and SVGIG (reference sequence). The chain's CDR3 is CAWGGRLTSPLHF. DNA for the CDR3: TGTGCCTGGGGGGGACGGCTAACCTCACCCCTCCACTTT.

In this sample, this clonotype turned up once. The chain joins TRBV19 to TRBJ2-2, with unresolved D. Looked up from germline, CDR1 is LNHDA and CDR2 is SQIVND (reference sequence). This CDR3 comprises 12 residues. V lost 1 base, J lost 6 bases, and 3 bases lay in between. The CDR3 region is CASSIAAGELFF. Here the CDR3 DNA reads TGTGCCAGTAGTATAGCAGCCGGGGAGCTGTTTTTT.

The CDR3 here is CATSEQAGRSPLHF. CDR3 nucleotide sequence: TGTGCCACCTCAGAACAGGCAGGGAGATCACCCCTCCACTTT. The chain links TRBV11-1 to TRBJ1-6; perhaps TRBD1 as D (5 bases). CDR1 is SGHAT and CDR2 is FQDESV in the germline V gene (reference sequence). Trimming took off 10 bases at V and 10 bases at J, with 20 bases between the two ends. CDR3 size: 14 residues.

This chain links TRBV2 with TRBJ1-1; D uncertain. The CDR3 has 15 amino acids. Germline V gene data show CDR1 as SNHLY and CDR2 as FYNNEI. V lost 6 bases and J 4 bases, leaving 18 bases between the germline ends. The DNA for the CDR3 is TGTGCCAGCAGACTTACGAGGGCCTCGAGCACTGAAGCTTTCTTT. As protein: CASRLTRASSTEAFF. Drawing the rest from reference TRBV2 and TRBJ1-1, the complete variable domain is EPEVTQTPSHQVTQMGQEVILRCVPISNHLYFYWYRQILGQKVEFLVSFYNNEISEKSEIFDDQFSVERPDGSNFTLKIRSTKLEDSAMYFCASRLTRASSTEAFFGQGTRLTVV.

V and J are TRBV30 and TRBJ2-7; D might be TRBD2 (6 bases). Trimming left V 8 bases short and J 2 bases short, with 10 bases between. The length of the CDR3 is 11 residues. Germline assignment: CDR1 GTSNPN and CDR2 SVGIG (reference sequence). The CDR3 region has the DNA TGTGCCGGGGGGAGTCCCTACGAGCAGTACTTC. It translates to CAGGSPYEQYF.

This sequence joins TRBV5-4 and TRBJ2-4; D may be TRBD2 (6 bases). The V gene lost 1 base and the J gene lost 8 bases, with 10 bases spanning the gap. The CDR3 sequence is 13 residues long. Germline V gene sequence: CDR1 SGHNT, CDR2 YYREEE (reference sequence). CDR3 nucleotide sequence: TGTGCCAGCAGCTTGAAAGGGGAGGACATTCAGTACTTC. It is translated as CASSLKGEDIQYF.

The rearrangement uses TRBV18 and TRBJ2-7; D is unclear. Germline V lookup: CDR1 KGHSH, CDR2 LQKENI. Trimming took 1 base from V and 2 from J, leaving 6 bases between them. CDR3 length: 13 residues. As DNA, the CDR3 is TGTGCCAGCTCACCACAGGGTGCCTACGAGCAGTACGTC. Protein: CASSPQGAYEQYV.

V and J are TRBV7-9 and TRBJ1-6, with D tentatively TRBD1 (6 bases). V was clipped by 5 bases and J by 5 bases, with 10 bases between them. The CDR3 has 14 amino acids. The V gene's germline CDR1 is SEHNR and CDR2 FQNEAQ (reference sequence). The CDR3 reads CASSLDSHNSPLHF. Written as DNA, the CDR3 is TGTGCCAGCAGCCTGGACAGTCATAATTCACCCCTCCACTTT.

The J gene is TRBJ1-1, the V gene TRBV3-1; possible D gene TRBD1, 5 bases. Trimming cost V 1 base and J 12 bases, with 15 bases left between them. The length of the CDR3 is 13 residues. Germline assignment: CDR1 LGHDT and CDR2 YNNKEL (reference sequence). The CDR3 DNA is TGTGCCAGCAGCCAAGTCCCGGCAGGGTCGTCTTTCTTT. Amino acids: CASSQVPAGSSFF.

The rearrangement uses TRBV6-5 and TRBJ1-2; no clear D gene. Germline CDR1 reads MNHEY; CDR2 reads SVGAGI. Trimming took off 8 bases at V and 0 bases at J, with 10 bases between the two ends. The CDR3 consists of 13 residues. The CDR3 DNA is TGTGCCAGCGGGGAGAGAGCTAACTATGGCTACACCTTC. Its translation: CASGERANYGYTF.

The rearrangement links TRBV20-1 to TRBJ1-5; no firm D call. V was cut by 3 bases and J by 0 bases, with 6 bases left in between. Germline V CDR1 and CDR2: DFQATT, SNEGSKA (reference sequence). CDR3 length equals 13 residues. CDR3 loop: CSARRFSNQPQHF. The CDR3 bases are TGCAGTGCTAGGCGGTTTAGCAATCAGCCCCAGCATTTT.

This chain connects TRBV3-1 to TRBJ2-1, with D possibly TRBD2 on 5 matching bases. The ends were cut back, 4 bases at V and 3 bases at J, with 16 bases in the middle. The CDR3 is 16 residues long. Germline lookup yields CDR1 LGHDT and CDR2 YNNKEL (reference sequence). Written as DNA, the CDR3 is TGTGCCAGCAGCCCCGAAAGGGTTGCGGGCTACAATGAGCAGTTCTTC. Amino acid sequence: CASSPERVAGYNEQFF.

J is TRBJ2-7 and V is TRBV30, with unresolved D. The CDR3 is 12 amino acids. Trimming removed 2 bases from V and 0 bases from J, with 5 bases in between. Per germline, CDR1 GTSNPN and CDR2 SVGIG (reference sequence). This chain's CDR3 is CAWSLHSYEQYV. The DNA of the CDR3 is TGTGCCTGGAGTCTACACTCCTACGAGCAGTACGTC.

The rearrangement uses TRBV13 and TRBJ2-1; a weak D match, TRBD2 (6 bases). The V and J ends lost 4 bases and 6 bases respectively, with 13 bases between them. CDR1 and CDR2 (germline): PRHDT, FYEKMQ (reference sequence). This CDR3 is built from 14 residues. Written as DNA, the CDR3 is TGTGCCAGCAGCTCCTCTCTGGGGGGCAATGAGCAGTTCTTC. It yields the protein CASSSSLGGNEQFF.

The rearrangement links TRBV13 to TRBJ2-5, with D unclear. This CDR3 region has 13 residues. Germline values: CDR1 PRHDT, CDR2 FYEKMQ (reference sequence). V lost 7 bases, J lost 2 bases, and 11 bases lay in between. CDR3 amino acids: CASNSRRQETQYF. Written as DNA, the CDR3 is TGTGCCAGCAACTCCCGAAGGCAAGAGACCCAGTACTTC. Full variable domain (missing parts from reference TRBV13 and TRBJ2-5): AAGVIQSPRHLIKEKRETATLKCYPIPRHDTVYWYQQGPGQDPQFLISFYEKMQSDKGSIPDRFSAQQFSDYHSELNMSSLELGDSALYFCASNSRRQETQYFGPGTRLLVL.

This sequence joins TRBV11-2 and TRBJ2-5; 7 bases agree with TRBD2. Germline values: CDR1 SGHAT, CDR2 FQNNGV. With V trimmed by 1 base and J by 5 bases, 4 bases remained unmatched. The CDR3 consists of 14 residues. This CDR3 reads CASSLGFGGETQYF. The CDR3 nucleotides are TGTGCCAGCAGCTTAGGCTTCGGGGGGGAGACCCAGTACTTC.

The chain is built from TRBV24-1 and TRBJ1-2; TRBD1 matches 7 bases. J gave up 1 base and V 0 bases, and 4 bases lay outside the gene matches. This CDR3 comprises 16 residues. From germline, CDR1 is KGHDR and CDR2 SFDVKD. CDR3 nucleotide sequence: TGTGCCACCAGTGATTTGGGGACAGAAAATAACTATGGCTACACCTTC. It yields the protein CATSDLGTENNYGYTF.

This chain connects TRBV30 to TRBJ2-5; D gene unclear. The CDR3 has 15 amino acids. CDR1 is GTSNPN and CDR2 is SVGIG in the germline V gene (reference sequence). V lost 4 bases, J lost 1 base, and 16 bases lay in between. For the CDR3, the DNA is TGTGCCTGGAAGGTTAGGGCCGCCGTCCAAGAGACCCAGTACTTC. Protein product: CAWKVRAAVQETQYF.

The chain is built from TRBV20-1 and TRBJ1-2; a weak D match, TRBD1 (5 bases). The CDR3 covers 13 residues. V was cut by 4 bases and J by 7 bases, with 16 bases left in between. Germline V lookup: CDR1 DFQATT, CDR2 SNEGSKA (reference sequence). This chain's CDR3 is CSAITGTSGGYTF. The CDR3 DNA reads as TGCAGTGCTATCACCGGGACGTCGGGTGGCTACACCTTC.

The chain couples TRBV7-9 to TRBJ2-5, with TRBD1 matching over 7 bases. The J segment lost 4 bases and the V segment lost 7 bases, leaving 9 bases of the junction unmatched. The germline V gene encodes CDR1 SEHNR and CDR2 FQNEAQ (reference sequence). The CDR3 totals 14 residues. The CDR3 protein is CASTLTGSRETQYF. The CDR3 bases are TGTGCCAGCACCTTGACAGGGTCCCGAGAGACCCAGTACTTC.